Sequencing of this T cell receptor (beta chain) was carried out in a study of blood T cell repertoires in COVID-19. Study-level background: Donors in the United States, Italy and Spain gave samples during acute or convalescent COVID-19. Sources were T cells, B-cell-depleted T cells, or PBMCs; the material itself was cDNA or gDNA.

The data were produced by immunoSEQ multiplex PCR, yet TCRdb's version contains in-frame clones alone and is incomplete. The data hold more than 15,000 clones, with around 90% observed a single time. The J segment lost 3 bases and the V segment lost 1 base, leaving 0 bases of the junction unmatched. From germline, CDR1 is SEHNR and CDR2 FQNEAQ (reference sequence). This CDR3 is built from 13 residues. The material sequenced was peripheral blood. This sequence was found in a human donor in a cohort sampled during active COVID-19. The chain recombines TRBV7-9 with TRBJ2-7; 7 nucleotides align to TRBD2. The CDR3 reads CASSLGGGYEQYF. The DNA for the CDR3 is TGTGCCAGCAGCTTAGGGGGGGGCTACGAGCAGTACTTC.